A selection of T cell receptor beta chains follows, all from one sample in a study of blood T cell repertoires in COVID-19. Produced via immunoSEQ multiplex PCR; TCRdb's table is partial and in-frame only. The table includes 200,000 to 250,000 clones, roughly 84% detected once. The sample was PBMCs or T cells enriched from blood (not recorded which). These receptors were obtained from a woman aged 40 to 55 who had recovered from COVID-19. The CDR3 runs from the conserved cysteine through the conserved F or W. A D gene is named only where the DNA matches it firmly. For some rows the clone size is stated as once, few or many, or as a class when expanded; others skip it.

clone size | CDR3 length | J gene | D gene | V gene | CDR3 protein | CDR3 DNA
. | 15 | TRBJ1-2 | . | TRBV4-1 | CASSQESRDIYGYTF | TGCGCCAGCAGCCAAGAAAGCAGGGATATCTATGGCTACACCTTC
. | 16 | TRBJ2-5 | TRBD1 | TRBV28 | CASSLWGTGQQETQYF | TGTGCCAGCAGTTTATGGGGGACAGGCCAGCAAGAGACCCAGTACTTC
once | 14 | TRBJ1-1 | TRBD1 | TRBV11-2 | CASSSNRDRLEAFF | TGTGCCAGCAGCTCCAACCGGGACAGGCTTGAAGCTTTCTTT
. | 12 | TRBJ1-2 | TRBD1 | TRBV7-9 | CASSSDREGYTF | TGTGCCAGCAGCTCAGACAGGGAAGGCTACACCTTC
. | 12 | TRBJ2-2 | . | TRBV6-5 | CASRLAIGELFF | TGTGCCAGCAGGCTAGCGATCGGGGAGCTGTTTTTT
. | 16 | TRBJ2-1 | TRBD2 | TRBV30 | CAWNLAGGPYSDEQFF | TGTGCCTGGAATCTAGCGGGAGGGCCCTACTCCGATGAGCAGTTCTTC
once | 15 | TRBJ2-2 | . | TRBV15 | CATSRDRWNTGELFF | TGTGCCACCAGCAGAGATCGGTGGAACACCGGGGAGCTGTTTTTT
. | 13 | TRBJ2-1 | . | TRBV18 | CASRGTLVYEQFF | TGTGCCAGTCGGGGAACCCTTGTTTATGAGCAGTTCTTC
. | 18 | TRBJ2-7 | TRBD2 | TRBV7-2 | CASSLAGRGTSGTYEQYF | TGTGCCAGCAGCTTAGCGGGGAGGGGGACTAGCGGGACCTACGAGCAGTACTTC
. | 15 | TRBJ2-2 | TRBD1 | TRBV9 | CASSVDRGRIGELFF | TGTGCCAGCAGCGTAGACAGGGGGCGCATCGGGGAGCTGTTTTTT
. | 16 | TRBJ2-3 | . | TRBV11-2 | CASSLVGGKLLDTQYF | TGTGCCAGCAGCTTAGTTGGCGGGAAACTCTTAGATACGCAGTATTTT
. | 14 | TRBJ2-2 | TRBD2 | TRBV11-2 | CASRVLAGAGELFF | TGTGCCAGCAGGGTACTAGCGGGAGCCGGGGAGCTGTTTTTT
. | 12 | TRBJ2-1 | . | TRBV7-9 | CASSFGGDEQFF | TGTGCCAGCAGCTTTGGGGGCGATGAGCAGTTCTTC
. | 14 | TRBJ2-7 | TRBD1 | TRBV6-2/TRBV6-3 | CASSYRQGPYEQYF | TGTGCCAGCAGTTACCGACAGGGACCCTACGAGCAGTACTTC
. | 15 | TRBJ2-7 | TRBD1 | TRBV28 | CASSLTDRGNNEQYF | TGTGCCAGCAGTCTGACAGACAGGGGAAACAACGAGCAGTACTTC
. | 14 | TRBJ1-5 | . | TRBV7-3 | CASSFLYSNQPQHF | TGTGCCAGCAGCTTCCTATATAGCAATCAGCCCCAGCATTTT
once | 13 | TRBJ2-2 | . | TRBV10-1 | CASQGQGTGELFF | TGCGCCAGTCAAGGGCAGGGGACCGGGGAGCTGTTTTTT
few | 14 | TRBJ1-3 | TRBD1 | TRBV9 | CASSATGWENTIYF | TGTGCCAGCAGCGCGACAGGGTGGGAAAACACCATATATTTT